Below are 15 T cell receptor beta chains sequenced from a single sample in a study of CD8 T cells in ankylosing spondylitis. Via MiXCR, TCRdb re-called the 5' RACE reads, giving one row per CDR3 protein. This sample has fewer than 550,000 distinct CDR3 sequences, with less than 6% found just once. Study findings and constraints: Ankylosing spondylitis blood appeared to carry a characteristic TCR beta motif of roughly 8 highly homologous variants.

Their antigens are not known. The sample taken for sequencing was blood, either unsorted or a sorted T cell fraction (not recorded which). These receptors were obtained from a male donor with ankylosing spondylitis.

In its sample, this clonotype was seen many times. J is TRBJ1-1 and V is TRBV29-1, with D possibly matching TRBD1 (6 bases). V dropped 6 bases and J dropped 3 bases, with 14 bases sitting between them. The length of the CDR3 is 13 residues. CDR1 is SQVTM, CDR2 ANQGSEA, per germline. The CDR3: CSVIGQSYTEAFF. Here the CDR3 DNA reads TGCAGCGTCATCGGACAGTCCTACACTGAAGCTTTCTTT. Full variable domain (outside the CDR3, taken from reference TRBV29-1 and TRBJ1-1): SAVISQKPSRDICQRGTSLTIQCQVDSQVTMMFWYRQQPGQSLTLIATANQGSEATYESGFVIDKFPISRPNLTFSTLTVSNMSPEDSSIYLCSVIGQSYTEAFFGQGTRLTVV.

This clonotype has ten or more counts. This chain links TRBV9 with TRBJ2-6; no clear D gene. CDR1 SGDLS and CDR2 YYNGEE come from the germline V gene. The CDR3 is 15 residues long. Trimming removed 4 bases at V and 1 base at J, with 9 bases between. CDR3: CASSPPDSGANVLTF. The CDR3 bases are TGTGCCAGCAGCCCCCCGGATTCTGGGGCCAACGTCCTGACTTTC.

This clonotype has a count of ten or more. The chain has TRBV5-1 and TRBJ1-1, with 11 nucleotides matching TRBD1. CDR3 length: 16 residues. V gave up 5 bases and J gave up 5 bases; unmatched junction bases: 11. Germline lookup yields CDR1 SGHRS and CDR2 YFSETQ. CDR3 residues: CASRTGTGGGGTEAFF. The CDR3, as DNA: TGCGCCAGCAGAACCGGGACAGGGGGAGGAGGGACTGAAGCTTTCTTT.

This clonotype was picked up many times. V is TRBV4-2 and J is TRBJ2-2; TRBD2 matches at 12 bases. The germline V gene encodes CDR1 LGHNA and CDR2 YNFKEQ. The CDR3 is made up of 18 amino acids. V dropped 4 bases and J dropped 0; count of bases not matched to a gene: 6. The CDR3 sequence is CASSLGTSGLANTGELFF. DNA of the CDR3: TGTGCCAGCAGCCTCGGGACTAGCGGGCTCGCGAACACCGGGGAGCTGTTTTTT.

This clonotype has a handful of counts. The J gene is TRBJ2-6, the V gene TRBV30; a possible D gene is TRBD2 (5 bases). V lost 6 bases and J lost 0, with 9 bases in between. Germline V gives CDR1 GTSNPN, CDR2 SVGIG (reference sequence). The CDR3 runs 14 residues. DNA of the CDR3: TGTGCCTGTACCCGGGGCTCTGGGGCCAACGTCCTGACTTTC. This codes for CACTRGSGANVLTF.

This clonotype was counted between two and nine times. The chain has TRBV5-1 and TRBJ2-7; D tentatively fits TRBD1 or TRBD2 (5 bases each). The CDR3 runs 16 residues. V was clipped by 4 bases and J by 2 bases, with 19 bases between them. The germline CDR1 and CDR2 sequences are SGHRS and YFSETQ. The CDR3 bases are TGCGCCAGCAGCCCCCAGAGTGGGGGTGGGCCCTACGAGCAGTACTTC. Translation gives CASSPQSGGGPYEQYF. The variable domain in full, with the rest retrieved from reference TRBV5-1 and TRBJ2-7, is KAGVTQTPRYLIKTRGQQVTLSCSPISGHRSVSWYQQTPGQGLQFLFEYFSETQRNKGNFPGRFSGRQFSNSRSEMNVSTLELGDSALYLCASSPQSGGGPYEQYFGPGTRLTVT.

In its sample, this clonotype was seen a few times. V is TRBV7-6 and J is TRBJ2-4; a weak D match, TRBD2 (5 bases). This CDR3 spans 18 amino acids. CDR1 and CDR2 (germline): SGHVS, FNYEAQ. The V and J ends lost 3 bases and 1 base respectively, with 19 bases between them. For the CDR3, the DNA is TGTGCCAGCAGCTTGGGCCCCCCACGGGGTGTTGCCAAAAACATTCAGTACTTC. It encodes CASSLGPPRGVAKNIQYF.

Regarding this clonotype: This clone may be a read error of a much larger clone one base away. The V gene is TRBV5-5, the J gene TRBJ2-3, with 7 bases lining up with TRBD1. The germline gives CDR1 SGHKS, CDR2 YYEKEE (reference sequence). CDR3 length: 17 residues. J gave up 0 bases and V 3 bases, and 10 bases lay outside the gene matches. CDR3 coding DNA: TGTGCCAGCAGCTGGCAGCTGACAGGGAAAAGCACAGATACGCAGTATTTT. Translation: CASSWQLTGKSTDTQYF.

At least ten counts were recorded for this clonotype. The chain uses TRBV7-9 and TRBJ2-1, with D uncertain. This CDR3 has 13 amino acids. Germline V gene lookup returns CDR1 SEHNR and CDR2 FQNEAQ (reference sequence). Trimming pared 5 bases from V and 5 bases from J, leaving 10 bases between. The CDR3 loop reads CASSQGINNEQFF. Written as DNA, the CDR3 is TGTGCCAGCAGCCAAGGGATAAACAATGAGCAGTTCTTC.

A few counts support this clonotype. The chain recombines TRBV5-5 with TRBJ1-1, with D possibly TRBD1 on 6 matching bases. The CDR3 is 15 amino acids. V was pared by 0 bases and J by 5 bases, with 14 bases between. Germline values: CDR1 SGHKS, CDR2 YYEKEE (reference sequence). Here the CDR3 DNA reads TGTGCCAGCAGCTTGGTGAGGAGGGGGGTAACTGAAGCTTTCTTT. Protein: CASSLVRRGVTEAFF.

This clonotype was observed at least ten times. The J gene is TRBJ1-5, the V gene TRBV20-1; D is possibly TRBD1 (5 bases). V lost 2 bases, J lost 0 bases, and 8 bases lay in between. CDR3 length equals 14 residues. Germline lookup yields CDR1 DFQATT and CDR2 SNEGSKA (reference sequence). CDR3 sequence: CSARRGTSNQPQHF. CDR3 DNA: TGCAGTGCTAGACGGGGGACTAGCAATCAGCCCCAGCATTTT.

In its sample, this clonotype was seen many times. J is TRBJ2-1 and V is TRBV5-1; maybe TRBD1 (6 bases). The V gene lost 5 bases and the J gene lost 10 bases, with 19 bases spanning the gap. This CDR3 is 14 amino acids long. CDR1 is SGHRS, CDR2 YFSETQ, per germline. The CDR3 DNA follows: TGCGCCAGCAGTTTCCTAGCAGGGGAGAACGAGCAGTTCTTC. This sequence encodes CASSFLAGENEQFF.

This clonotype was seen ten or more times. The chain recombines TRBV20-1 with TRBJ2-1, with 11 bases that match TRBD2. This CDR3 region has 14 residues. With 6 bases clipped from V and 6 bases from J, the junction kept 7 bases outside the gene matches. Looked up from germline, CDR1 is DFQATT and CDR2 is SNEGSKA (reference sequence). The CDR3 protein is CSARLAGGFNEQFF. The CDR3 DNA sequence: TGCAGTGCCAGATTAGCGGGGGGGTTCAATGAGCAGTTCTTC.

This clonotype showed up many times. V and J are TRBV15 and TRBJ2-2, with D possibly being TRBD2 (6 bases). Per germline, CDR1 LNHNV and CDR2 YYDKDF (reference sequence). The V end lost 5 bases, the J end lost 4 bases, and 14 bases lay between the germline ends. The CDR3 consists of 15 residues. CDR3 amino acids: CATSRGPGGTGELFF. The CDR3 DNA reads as TGTGCCACCAGCCGCGGTCCCGGGGGCACCGGGGAGCTGTTTTTT.

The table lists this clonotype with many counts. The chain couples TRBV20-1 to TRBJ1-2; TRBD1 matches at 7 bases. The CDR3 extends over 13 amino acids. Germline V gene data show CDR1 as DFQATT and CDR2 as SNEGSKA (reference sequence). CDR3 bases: TGCAGCGGGGTGGACAGGAGCTTCTATGGCTACACCTTC. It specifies CSGVDRSFYGYTF.